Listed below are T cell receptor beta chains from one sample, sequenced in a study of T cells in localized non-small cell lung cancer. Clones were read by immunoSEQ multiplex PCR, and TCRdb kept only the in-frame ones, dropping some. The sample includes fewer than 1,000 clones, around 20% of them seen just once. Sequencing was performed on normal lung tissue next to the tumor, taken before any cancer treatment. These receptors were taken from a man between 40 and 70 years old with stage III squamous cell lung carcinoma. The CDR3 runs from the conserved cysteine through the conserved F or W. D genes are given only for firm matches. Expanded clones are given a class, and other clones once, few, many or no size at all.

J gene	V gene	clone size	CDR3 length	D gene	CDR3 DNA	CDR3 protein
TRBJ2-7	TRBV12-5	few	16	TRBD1	TGTGCTAGTGGTTTGGCCTCCGGGACAGGGGGCAACGAGCAGTACTTC	CASGLASGTGGNEQYF
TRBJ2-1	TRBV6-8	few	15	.	TGTGCCAGCAGTTATAGGAGAGGAGAGTACAATGAGCAGTTCTTC	CASSYRRGEYNEQFF
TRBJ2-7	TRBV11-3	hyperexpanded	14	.	TGTGCCAGCAGCCCCCCGACAGGATCCTACGAGCAGTACTTC	CASSPPTGSYEQYF
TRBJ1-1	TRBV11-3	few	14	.	TGTGCCAGCAGCCAAGGGGTCGGGGGCACTGAAGCTTTCTTT	CASSQGVGGTEAFF
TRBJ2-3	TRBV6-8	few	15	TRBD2	TGTGCCAGCAGTGCCTTAGCGGGGGGCACAGATACGCAGTATTTT	CASSALAGGTDTQYF
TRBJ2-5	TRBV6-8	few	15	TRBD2	TGTGCCACCCTAGTACAAGCGGGGGGGAAGGAGACCCAGTACTTC	CATLVQAGGKETQYF
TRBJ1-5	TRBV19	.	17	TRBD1	TGTGCCAGTAGTATTGGGAGACAGGGGAAGGGCAATCAGCCCCAGCATTTT	CASSIGRQGKGNQPQHF
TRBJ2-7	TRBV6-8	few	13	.	TGTGCCACCCGGCCGGGGCAGGCCTACGAGCAGTACTTC	CATRPGQAYEQYF
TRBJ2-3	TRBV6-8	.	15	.	TGTGCCAGCAGTGTTACATACTTGTCCACAGATACGCAGTATTTT	CASSVTYLSTDTQYF
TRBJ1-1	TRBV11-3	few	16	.	TGTGCCAGCAGCCCACCAGGGAGGGCAGGGAGGAATGAAGCTTTCTTT	CASSPPGRAGRNEAFF
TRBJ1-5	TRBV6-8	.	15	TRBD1	TGTGCCAGCAGCGGGGGGACAGTCGGGAATCAGCCCCAGCATTTT	CASSGGTVGNQPQHF
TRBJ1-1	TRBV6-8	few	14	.	TGTGCCAGCAGTTACTCTTCAGCGGCCACTGAAGCTTTCTTT	CASSYSSAATEAFF
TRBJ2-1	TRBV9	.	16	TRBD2	TGTGCCAGCAGCGTCAGACCTAGCGGGAGGGCCAATGAGCAGTTCTTC	CASSVRPSGRANEQFF
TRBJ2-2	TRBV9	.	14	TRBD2	TGTGCCAGCTCGGGACTAGCGGTCACCGGGGAGCTGTTTTTT	CASSGLAVTGELFF
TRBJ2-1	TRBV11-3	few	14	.	TGTGCCAGCAGCCTGGGTCCCTACTACAATGAGCAGTTCTTC	CASSLGPYYNEQFF
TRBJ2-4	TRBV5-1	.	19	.	TGCGCCAGCAGTTCCAGTGGCGGCAGCTCCAATCTAGCCAAAAACATTCAGTACTTC	CASSSSGGSSNLAKNIQYF
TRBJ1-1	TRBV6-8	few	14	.	TGTGCCAGCGGGGAGAGCAGGGCCAACACTGAAGCTTTCTTT	CASGESRANTEAFF
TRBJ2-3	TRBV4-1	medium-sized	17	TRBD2	TGCGCCAGCAGCCAAGATCCAACCGGGGGGGCAAGAGATACGCAGTATTTT	CASSQDPTGGARDTQYF